The present T cell receptor (beta chain) was sequenced within a study of OX40 agonist ivuxolimab in advanced cancers. Whole-study context: Patients were given ivuxolimab, an antibody that agonizes OX40 (CD134). Study results and limitations: Nonresponders, in some cases, also had low normalized T-cell clonal expansion.

In regard to this clone: Antigen unknown.

Using immunoSEQ multiplex PCR, the repertoire was profiled, and TCRdb retains in-frame clones only, with some absent. The repertoire has 15,000 to 20,000 clones, roughly 78% of them found once; the top ten carry just under 30%. V lost 7 bases and J lost 3, with 9 bases in between. Germline CDR1 reads ENHRY; CDR2 reads SYGVKD. This CDR3 has 12 residues. The sample consisted of CD4+ or CD8+ T cells sorted from blood, taken in a trial of the OX40 agonist ivuxolimab. The TCR sequence derives from an adult with an advanced solid tumor such as melanoma, head and neck, liver or kidney cancer. The chain uses TRBV10-3 and TRBJ1-2; D call uncertain. The CDR3 DNA reads as TGTGCCATCACCGCGTTGGACTATGGCTACACCTTC. It encodes CAITALDYGYTF.